This T cell receptor (beta chain) appears in the sequencing data of a study of breast tumors, draining lymph nodes, adjacent tissues. General observations from the study: Luminal-like breast cancer showed significantly greater tumor-nontumor repertoire similarity than basal-like breast cancer did. Data only fit, rather than demonstrated, lymph node origin of most tumor T cells. Tumor TCR diversity was below lymph nodes but above nontumor tissue.

In TCRdb, the multiplex PCR reads were re-called with MiXCR into one record per CDR3 protein. The table includes around 43,000 distinct CDR3 sequences, around 23% detected once. Judged by abundance, this clonotype is hyperexpanded. The antigen is not known. At one boundary the junction diverges from the germline segment, which might be a read error. CDR3 length equals 13 residues. Germline-derived CDR1 and CDR2 are SGHRS and YFSETQ. The chain recombines TRBV5-1 with TRBJ2-3, with D uncertain. This receptor was identified in a female donor with breast cancer. Some clones in this sample may be carry-over from other donors' samples. Sequencing was carried out using breast tumor tissue. CDR3 DNA sequence: TGCGCCAGCAGCAAAGATGAGGTCGAACCAGTGGATTTT. Its protein product is CASSKDEVEPVDF.